A selection of T cell receptor beta chains follows, all from one sample in a study of T-cell memory formation after mild COVID-19. One entry per CDR3 protein results from TCRdb running MiXCR on the 5' RACE reads. The profile shows some 440,000 distinct CDR3 sequences, approximately 25% of them singletons. The sample was PBMCs or a T cell subset sorted from them (not recorded which). Source of these receptors: an adult woman who had mild COVID-19 (a few samples of this study predate the infection). Cell type and time point are not known. Both conserved end residues are part of each CDR3. The D gene is left open where the match is weak. Clone size, where shown, is once, few, many, or a class for clones that have expanded.

J gene | D gene | V gene | clone size | CDR3 protein | CDR3 DNA
TRBJ2-3 | - | TRBV7-3 | few | CASSPRVGVSSQYF | TGTGCCAGCAGCCCGCGGGTTGGAGTTTCGTCGCAGTATTTT
TRBJ1-3 | - | TRBV6-6 | - | CASSYAIGPTPGLIYF | TGTGCCAGCAGTTACGCCATTGGTCCGACTCCAGGATTGATATATTTT
TRBJ2-1 | - | TRBV24-1 | - | CATSEQSGWAGGEQFF | TGTGCCACCAGTGAACAGAGCGGGTGGGCTGGGGGTGAGCAGTTCTTC
TRBJ2-3 | - | TRBV24-1 | - | CATSDFFGDTQYF | TGTGCCACCAGTGATTTTTTCGGGGATACGCAGTATTTT
TRBJ2-5 | - | TRBV10-3 | few | CAIGGETQYF | TGTGCCATCGGGGGAGAGACCCAGTACTTC
TRBJ2-1 | TRBD2 | TRBV6-5 | many | CASSPREGDYNEQFF | TGTGCCAGCAGTCCCCGGGAGGGGGACTACAATGAGCAGTTCTTC
TRBJ1-2 | - | TRBV5-1 | few | CASSFAGTDGYTF | TGCGCCAGCAGCTTTGCAGGGACGGATGGCTACACCTTC
TRBJ2-1 | TRBD2 | TRBV7-6 | few | CASRKEAGVAYNEQFF | TGTGCCAGCAGAAAAGAGGCGGGAGTCGCTTACAATGAGCAGTTCTTC
TRBJ1-2 | - | TRBV4-3 | many | CASSQARFFSNYGYTF | TGCGCCAGCAGCCAGGCCAGGTTTTTCTCTAACTATGGCTACACCTTC
TRBJ2-5 | TRBD1 | TRBV29-1 | - | CSVELDRGWETQYF | TGCAGCGTTGAGTTAGACAGGGGATGGGAGACCCAGTACTTC
TRBJ2-5 | - | TRBV9 | few | CASGSETQYF | TGTGCCAGCGGGTCGGAGACCCAGTACTTC
TRBJ2-3 | - | TRBV5-6 | few | CASSLGDTGTDTQYF | TGTGCCAGCAGCTTGGGGGACACAGGCACAGATACGCAGTATTTT
TRBJ2-1 | TRBD2 | TRBV4-3 | - | CASSQELAGGLQQFTGQFF | TGCGCCAGCAGCCAAGAGCTAGCGGGAGGGTTACAACAATTTACAGGGCAGTTCTTC
TRBJ1-2 | - | TRBV4-1 | few | CASSQDPPLANYGYTF | TGCGCCAGCAGCCAAGATCCCCCGCTAGCTAACTATGGCTACACCTTC
TRBJ2-6 | - | TRBV5-8 | - | CASRTGFLSGANVLTF | TGTGCCAGCCGTACAGGGTTTCTCTCTGGGGCCAACGTCCTGACTTTC
TRBJ1-1 | - | TRBV6-5 | - | CASHVRMNTEAFF | TGTGCCAGTCACGTCAGAATGAACACTGAAGCTTTCTTT
TRBJ1-2 | TRBD1 | TRBV4-3 | - | CASSQEGGGYTF | TGCGCCAGCAGCCAAGAAGGGGGCGGCTACACCTTC
TRBJ2-7 | - | TRBV12-3/TRBV12-4 | many | CASSLGPEQYF | TGTGCCAGCAGCTTGGGGCCTGAGCAGTACTTC
TRBJ2-6 | - | TRBV11-2 | many | CASSLAGGRTGANVLTF | TGTGCCAGCAGCTTAGCCGGGGGAAGGACTGGGGCCAACGTCCTGACTTTC
TRBJ2-7 | - | TRBV7-9 | few | CASTPLRGGPSYEQYF | TGTGCCAGCACCCCACTGAGGGGGGGCCCATCCTACGAGCAGTACTTC
TRBJ1-1 | - | TRBV5-4 | - | CASRVRVNTEAFF | TGTGCCAGCAGGGTGCGGGTGAACACTGAAGCTTTCTTT
TRBJ2-7 | TRBD2 | TRBV29-1 | few | CSVELAGRYEQYF | TGCAGCGTTGAACTAGCGGGACGATACGAGCAGTACTTC
TRBJ1-5 | - | TRBV24-1 | - | CATSDLRRVLVGNQPQHF | TGTGCCACCAGTGATTTGAGGAGGGTTCTAGTAGGCAATCAGCCCCAGCATTTT
TRBJ1-4 | TRBD1 | TRBV28 | many | CASRGTAATNEKLFF | TGTGCCAGCAGGGGGACAGCGGCAACTAATGAAAAACTGTTTTTT
TRBJ2-1 | TRBD1 | TRBV14 | - | CASSLLPRDRDNEQFF | TGTGCCAGCAGCCTCTTGCCCCGGGACAGGGACAATGAGCAGTTCTTC
TRBJ2-2 | TRBD2 | TRBV20-1 | - | CSALVSSGAMNTGELFF | TGCAGTGCTCTAGTGTCTAGCGGGGCAATGAACACCGGGGAGCTGTTTTTT
TRBJ2-7 | - | TRBV20-1 | - | CSARLAGRWYEQYF | TGCAGTGCTCGATTGGCGGGGAGGTGGTACGAGCAGTACTTC
TRBJ2-7 | - | TRBV7-9 | - | CASSPSHSYEQYF | TGTGCCAGCAGCCCCAGCCATTCCTACGAGCAGTACTTC
TRBJ2-7 | - | TRBV9 | - | CASSGGKGDTSKEQYF | TGTGCCAGCAGCGGGGGAAAGGGGGACACTTCTAAAGAGCAGTACTTC
TRBJ1-2 | - | TRBV6-5 | few | CASSLRTVQSFYGYTF | TGTGCCAGCAGTCTACGGACAGTTCAGTCCTTCTATGGCTACACCTTC
TRBJ2-7 | - | TRBV7-2 | few | CASSLFVYEQYF | TGTGCCAGCAGCTTATTCGTCTACGAGCAGTACTTC
TRBJ2-7 | TRBD1 | TRBV12-3/TRBV12-4 | - | CASSRSGTGGLGQYF | TGTGCCAGCAGTAGATCCGGGACAGGGGGCTTGGGGCAGTACTTC
TRBJ2-7 | TRBD1 | TRBV18 | many | CASSTTGTGLGGEQYF | TGTGCCAGCTCAACGACAGGGACAGGGTTAGGTGGCGAGCAGTACTTC
TRBJ2-2 | - | TRBV7-6 | - | CASSSGQPGSTGELFF | TGTGCCAGCAGCTCCGGACAGCCCGGCTCCACCGGGGAGCTGTTTTTT
TRBJ2-2 | TRBD2 | TRBV7-9 | few | CASSYGLAGGTGELFF | TGTGCCAGCAGCTACGGACTAGCGGGAGGCACCGGGGAGCTGTTTTTT
TRBJ2-1 | - | TRBV7-2 | few | CASSLAPGRTYNEQFF | TGTGCCAGCAGCTTAGCCCCGGGACGGACCTACAATGAGCAGTTCTTC
TRBJ2-4 | TRBD1 | TRBV11-3 | - | CASSRQGATAKNIQYF | TGTGCCAGCAGCCGACAGGGGGCCACGGCCAAAAACATTCAGTACTTC
TRBJ2-1 | TRBD2 | TRBV5-5 | - | CASSFGTSGGYEQFF | TGTGCCAGCAGCTTCGGGACTAGCGGGGGGTATGAGCAGTTCTTC
TRBJ1-5 | - | TRBV7-8 | few | CASSSGPGADQPQHF | TGTGCCAGCAGCTCCGGCCCGGGCGCCGATCAGCCCCAGCATTTT
TRBJ2-1 | - | TRBV27 | - | CASSQGPPGKEQFF | TGTGCCAGCAGCCAGGGTCCGCCTGGAAAAGAGCAGTTCTTC